These T cell receptor beta chains were read from a single sample in a study of T cell clonotyping in hematopoietic cell transplantation. Clones were read by immunoSEQ multiplex PCR, and TCRdb kept only the in-frame ones, dropping some. Of more than 55,000 clones detected, about 93% appear once; the ten largest clones hold about 1.5%. The sequencing input was peripheral blood mononuclear cells. These receptors originate from a man aged 45 to 65 in good health. Some clones in this sample may be carry-over from other donors' samples. The CDR3 runs from the conserved cysteine through the conserved F or W. A D gene is named only where the DNA matches it firmly. Expanded clones are given a class, and other clones once, few, many or no size at all.

len	abundance	v_gene	j_gene	d_gene	CDR3nt	CDR3aa
14	once	TRBV7-3	TRBJ2-5	TRBD2	TGTGCCAGCAGCCCACTAGCGGGGGCAGAGACCCAGTACTTC	CASSPLAGAETQYF
15	.	TRBV2	TRBJ2-1	TRBD2	TGTGCCAGCAGTACGACCAGCGGGGGGGACAATGAGCAGTTCTTC	CASSTTSGGDNEQFF
12	few	TRBV5-4	TRBJ2-5	TRBD1	TGTGCCAGCAGCTTCAGGGGGGAGACCCAGTACTTC	CASSFRGETQYF
16	.	TRBV10-3	TRBJ1-5	.	TGTGCCATCAGTGAGTCAGAGAACAGCATCAATCAGCCCCAGCATTTT	CAISESENSINQPQHF
16	.	TRBV9	TRBJ2-5	TRBD1	TGTGCCAGCAGTGGGGGTACAGGGGGGTTGTTGGAGACCCAGTACTTC	CASSGGTGGLLETQYF
12	once	TRBV12-5	TRBJ2-2	.	TGTGCTAGTGGCCACGGCTTGGGGGAGCTGTTTTTT	CASGHGLGELFF
14	.	TRBV9	TRBJ2-7	TRBD1	TGTGCCAGCAGCGTAGGGGACAGGGTCTACGAGCAGTACTTC	CASSVGDRVYEQYF
15	.	TRBV4-2	TRBJ2-3	TRBD1	TGTGCCAGCAGCCAGGGGACAGGGGGCCCAGATACGCAGTATTTT	CASSQGTGGPDTQYF
14	.	TRBV28	TRBJ2-7	.	TGTGCCAGCAGGGAACAGGGAGTAGTGCGCGAGCAGTACTTC	CASREQGVVREQYF
12	.	TRBV19	TRBJ1-6	.	TGTGCCAGTAGTTTCCAGAATTCACCCCTCCACTTT	CASSFQNSPLHF
16	.	TRBV10-3	TRBJ2-1	TRBD2	TGTGCCATCAGTGAGGGAGGTCTAGCGGGCCACAATGAGCAGTTCTTC	CAISEGGLAGHNEQFF
16	.	TRBV4-3	TRBJ2-5	TRBD2	TGCGCCAGCAGCCAAGACAGACTAGCGGGACAAGAGACCCAGTACTTC	CASSQDRLAGQETQYF
15	.	TRBV19	TRBJ2-7	.	TGTGCCAGTAGTGCGACTTCGGGTAGCTCCTACGAGCAGTACTTC	CASSATSGSSYEQYF
13	.	TRBV10-3	TRBJ2-7	TRBD1	TGTGCCATCAGTCATGGACAGGGGAAAGAGCAGTACTTC	CAISHGQGKEQYF
16	.	TRBV6-1	TRBJ1-2	.	TGTGCCAGCAGTGAAGCGCTCGGGACACGCACGGGCGGCTACACCTTC	CASSEALGTRTGGYTF
12	.	TRBV6-5	TRBJ2-7	TRBD2	TGTGCGGTGGGAGGGCCTCAGTACGAGCAGTACTTC	CAVGGPQYEQYF
14	.	TRBV6-5	TRBJ2-7	TRBD1	TGTGCCAGCAGTACGACAGGGAACTCCTACGAGCAGTACTTC	CASSTTGNSYEQYF
14	.	TRBV5-1	TRBJ2-5	.	TGCGCCAGCAGCTTGGCGGGGGGCAAGGAGACCCAGTACTTC	CASSLAGGKETQYF
16	.	TRBV27	TRBJ2-1	TRBD1	TGTGCCAGCAGTCCCGGGACAGGGGGCGCTTACAATGAGCAGTTCTTC	CASSPGTGGAYNEQFF
13	.	TRBV30	TRBJ2-3	.	TGTGCCTTACCGAACAGGGCTAGAGATACGCAGTATTTT	CALPNRARDTQYF
15	once	TRBV2	TRBJ2-1	TRBD1	TGTGCCAGCAGCGCCGGGACAGGGGTCTACAATGAGCAGTTCTTC	CASSAGTGVYNEQFF
15	.	TRBV6-5	TRBJ2-7	.	TGTGCCAGCAGTTACTCCCTAGATAGCGCCTACGAGCAGTACTTC	CASSYSLDSAYEQYF
14	.	TRBV7-8	TRBJ2-7	.	TGTGCCAGCAGCTTAGACCCGGGGGCGTACGAGCAGTACTTC	CASSLDPGAYEQYF
12	.	TRBV6-6	TRBJ2-3	.	TGTGCCAGCAGTTACGGCGTAGATACGCAGTATTTT	CASSYGVDTQYF
15	.	TRBV9	TRBJ1-3	TRBD1	TGTGCCAGCAGCGTATCACAGGGGTCTGGAAACACCATATATTTT	CASSVSQGSGNTIYF
14	once	TRBV4-3	TRBJ1-1	.	TGCGCCAGCAGCCAACAGGGAATGAACACTGAAGCTTTCTTT	CASSQQGMNTEAFF